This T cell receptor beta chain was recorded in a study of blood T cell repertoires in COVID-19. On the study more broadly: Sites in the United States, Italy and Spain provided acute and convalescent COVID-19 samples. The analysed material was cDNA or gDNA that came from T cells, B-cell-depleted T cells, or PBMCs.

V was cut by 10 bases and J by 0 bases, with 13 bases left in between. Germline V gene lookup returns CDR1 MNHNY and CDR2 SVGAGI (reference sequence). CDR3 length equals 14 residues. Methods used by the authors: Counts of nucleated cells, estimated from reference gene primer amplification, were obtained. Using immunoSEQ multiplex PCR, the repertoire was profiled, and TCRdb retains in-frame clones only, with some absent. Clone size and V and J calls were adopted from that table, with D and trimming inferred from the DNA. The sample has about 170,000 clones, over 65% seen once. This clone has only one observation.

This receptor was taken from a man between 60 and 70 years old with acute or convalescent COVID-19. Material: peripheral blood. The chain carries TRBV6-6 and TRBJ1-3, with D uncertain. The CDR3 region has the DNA TGTGCCACCACGCCAGCGTTCTCTGGAAACACCATATATTTT. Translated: CATTPAFSGNTIYF.